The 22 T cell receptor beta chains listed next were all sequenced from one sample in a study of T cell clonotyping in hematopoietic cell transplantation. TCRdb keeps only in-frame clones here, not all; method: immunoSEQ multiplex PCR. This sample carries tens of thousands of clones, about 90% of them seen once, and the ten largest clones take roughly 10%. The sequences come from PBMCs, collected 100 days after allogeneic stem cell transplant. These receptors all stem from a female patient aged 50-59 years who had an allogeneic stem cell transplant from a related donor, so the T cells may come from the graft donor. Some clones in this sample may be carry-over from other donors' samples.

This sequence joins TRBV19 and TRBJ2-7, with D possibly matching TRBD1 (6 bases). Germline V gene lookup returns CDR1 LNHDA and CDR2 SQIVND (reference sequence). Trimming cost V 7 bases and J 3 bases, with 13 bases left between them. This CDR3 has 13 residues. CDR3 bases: TGTGCCAGTAATACACAGGGAAACTACGAGCAGTACTTC. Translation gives CASNTQGNYEQYF. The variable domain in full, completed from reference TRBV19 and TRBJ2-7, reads DGGITQSPKYLFRKEGQNVTLSCEQNLNHDAMYWYRQDPGQGLRLIYYSQIVNDFQKGDIAEGYSVSREKKESFPLTVTSAQKNPTAFYLCASNTQGNYEQYFGPGTRLTVT.

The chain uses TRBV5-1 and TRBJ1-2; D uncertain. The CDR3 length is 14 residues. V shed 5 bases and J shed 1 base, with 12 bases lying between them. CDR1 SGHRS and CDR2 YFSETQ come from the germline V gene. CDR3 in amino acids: CASRDTEYNYGYTF. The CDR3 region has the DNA TGCGCCAGCAGGGATACAGAGTATAACTATGGCTACACCTTC.

This CDR3 reads CASSPGQGASTGELFF. The CDR3 DNA follows: TGTGCCAGCAGCCCAGGACAGGGGGCTTCAACCGGGGAGCTGTTTTTT. The V call is TRBV5-6, the J call TRBJ2-2, with 11 bases that match TRBD1. From germline, CDR1 is SGHDT and CDR2 YYEEEE. The CDR3 sequence is 16 residues long. Germline trimming cut 4 bases from V and 5 bases from J; bases unmatched to any gene: 7.

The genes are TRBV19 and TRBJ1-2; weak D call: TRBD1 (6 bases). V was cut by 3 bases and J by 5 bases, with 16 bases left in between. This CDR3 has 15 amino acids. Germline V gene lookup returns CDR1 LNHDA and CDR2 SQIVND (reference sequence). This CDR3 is CASSISQGNLYGYTF. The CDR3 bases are TGTGCCAGTAGTATTTCCCAGGGGAATCTTTATGGCTACACCTTC.

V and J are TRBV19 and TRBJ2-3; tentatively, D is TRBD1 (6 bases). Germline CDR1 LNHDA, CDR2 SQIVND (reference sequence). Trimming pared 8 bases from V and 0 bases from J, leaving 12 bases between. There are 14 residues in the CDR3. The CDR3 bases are TGTGCCAGTTGTAACAGGGATAGCACAGATACGCAGTATTTT. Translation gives CASCNRDSTDTQYF.

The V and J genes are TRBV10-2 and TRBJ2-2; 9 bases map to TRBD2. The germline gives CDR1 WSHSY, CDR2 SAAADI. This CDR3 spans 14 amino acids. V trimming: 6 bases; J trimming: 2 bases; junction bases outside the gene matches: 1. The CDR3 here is CASRTSGNTGELFF. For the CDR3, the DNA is TGCGCCAGCAGGACTAGCGGAAACACCGGGGAGCTGTTTTTT.

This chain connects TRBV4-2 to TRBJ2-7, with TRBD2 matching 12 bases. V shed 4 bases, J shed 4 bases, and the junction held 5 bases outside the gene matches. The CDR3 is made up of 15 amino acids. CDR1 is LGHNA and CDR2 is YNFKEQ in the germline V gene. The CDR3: CASSRTSGDLYEQYF. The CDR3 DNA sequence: TGTGCCAGCAGCCGGACTAGCGGGGACTTGTACGAGCAGTACTTC.

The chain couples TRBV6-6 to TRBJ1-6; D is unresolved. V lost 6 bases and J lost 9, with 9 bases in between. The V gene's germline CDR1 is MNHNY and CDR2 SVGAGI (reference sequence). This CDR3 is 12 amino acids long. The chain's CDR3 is CASRISGSPLHF. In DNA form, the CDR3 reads TGTGCCAGCAGAATCTCAGGTTCACCCCTCCACTTT.

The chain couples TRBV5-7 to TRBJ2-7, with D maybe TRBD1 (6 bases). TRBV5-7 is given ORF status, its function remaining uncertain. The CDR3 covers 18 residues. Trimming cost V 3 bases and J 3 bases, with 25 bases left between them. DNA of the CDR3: TGTGCCAGCAGCTGTAGAGCCCCCCGGGACACGGCCGTCTACGAGCAGTACTTC. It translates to CASSCRAPRDTAVYEQYF.

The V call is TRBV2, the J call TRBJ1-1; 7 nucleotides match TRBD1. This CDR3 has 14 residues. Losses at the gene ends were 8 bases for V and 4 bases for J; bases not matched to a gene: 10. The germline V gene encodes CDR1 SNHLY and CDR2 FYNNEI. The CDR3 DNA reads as TGTGCCAGCGAGATGTACAGGGGCAGCACTGAAGCTTTCTTT. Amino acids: CASEMYRGSTEAFF.

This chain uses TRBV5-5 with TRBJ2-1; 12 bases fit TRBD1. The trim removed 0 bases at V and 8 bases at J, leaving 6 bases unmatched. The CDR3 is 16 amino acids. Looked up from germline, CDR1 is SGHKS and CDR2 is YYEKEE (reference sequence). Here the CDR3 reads CASSLGDRGRAHEQFF. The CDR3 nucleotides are TGTGCCAGCAGCTTGGGGGACAGGGGGCGCGCCCATGAGCAGTTCTTC.

The CDR3 DNA reads as TGTGCCAGCAGCTTAGGGTATCTTCGGACAGGGGCAAAGACGGTGGAGCAGTACTTC. It specifies CASSLGYLRTGAKTVEQYF. The chain has TRBV7-8 and TRBJ2-7, with 9 bases that match TRBD1. J lost 7 bases, V lost 1 base, and 20 bases had no gene match. There are 19 residues in the CDR3. CDR1 is SGHVS and CDR2 is FQNEAQ in the germline V gene.

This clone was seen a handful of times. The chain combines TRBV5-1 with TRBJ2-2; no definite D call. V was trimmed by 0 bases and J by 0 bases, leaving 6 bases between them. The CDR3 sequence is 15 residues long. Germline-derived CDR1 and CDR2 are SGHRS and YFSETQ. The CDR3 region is CASSLGSSNTGELFF. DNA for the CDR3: TGCGCCAGCAGCTTGGGCTCTTCGAACACCGGGGAGCTGTTTTTT.

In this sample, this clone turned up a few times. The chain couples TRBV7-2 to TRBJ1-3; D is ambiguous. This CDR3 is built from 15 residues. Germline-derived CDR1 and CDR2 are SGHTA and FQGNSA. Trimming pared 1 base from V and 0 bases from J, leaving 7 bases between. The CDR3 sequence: CASSLVKGSGNTIYF. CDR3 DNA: TGTGCCAGCAGCTTAGTGAAGGGCTCTGGAAACACCATATATTTT.

Written as DNA, the CDR3 is TGTGCCAGCAGCTTCAGTGAGTACACTGAAGCTTTCTTT. This encodes CASSFSEYTEAFF. The rearrangement links TRBV7-2 to TRBJ1-1, with D uncertain. In germline, CDR1 is SGHTA, CDR2 FQGNSA. The CDR3 is 13 residues long. V was cut by 3 bases and J by 3 bases, with 8 bases left in between.

In nucleotides, the CDR3 is TGCGCCAGCAGCCAAACTAGCGGGGGTTTCGATACGCAGTATTTT. This sequence encodes CASSQTSGGFDTQYF. V and J are TRBV5-1 and TRBJ2-3, with 11 bases matching TRBD2. Germline loops: CDR1 SGHRS, CDR2 YFSETQ. V lost 4 bases, J lost 6 bases, and 7 bases stayed unmatched. The CDR3 is made up of 15 amino acids. The full variable domain, rest sourced from reference TRBV5-1 and TRBJ2-3, is KAGVTQTPRYLIKTRGQQVTLSCSPISGHRSVSWYQQTPGQGLQFLFEYFSETQRNKGNFPGRFSGRQFSNSRSEMNVSTLELGDSALYLCASSQTSGGFDTQYFGPGTRLTVL.

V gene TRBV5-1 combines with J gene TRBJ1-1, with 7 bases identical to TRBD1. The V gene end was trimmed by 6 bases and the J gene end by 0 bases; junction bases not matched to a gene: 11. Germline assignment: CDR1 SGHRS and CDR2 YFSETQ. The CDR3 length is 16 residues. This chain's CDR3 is CASKPTLQGMNTEAFF. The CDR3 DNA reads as TGCGCCAGCAAACCCACCTTACAGGGGATGAACACTGAAGCTTTCTTT.

CDR3 in DNA: TGTGCCAGCAGCTTTTTCCGACAGGATTCGGTTGACACCTTC. Protein sequence: CASSFFRQDSVDTF. This sequence joins TRBV5-6 and TRBJ1-2; D possibly corresponds to TRBD1 (6 bases). V was clipped by 2 bases and J by 12 bases, with 20 bases between them. CDR3 size: 14 residues. The V gene's germline CDR1 is SGHDT and CDR2 YYEEEE. Full variable domain (missing parts from reference TRBV5-6 and TRBJ1-2): DAGVTQSPTHLIKTRGQQVTLRCSPKSGHDTVSWYQQALGQGPQFIFQYYEEEERQRGNFPDRFSGHQFPNYSSELNVNALLLGDSALYLCASSFFRQDSVDTFGSGTRLTVV.

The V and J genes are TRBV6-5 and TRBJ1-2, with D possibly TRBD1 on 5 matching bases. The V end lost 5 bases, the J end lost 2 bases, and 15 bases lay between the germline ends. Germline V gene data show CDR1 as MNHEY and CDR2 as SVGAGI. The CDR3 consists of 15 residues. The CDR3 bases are TGTGCCAGCAGTCGAGGGACCGTCGGCAACTATGGCTACACCTTC. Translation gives CASSRGTVGNYGYTF.

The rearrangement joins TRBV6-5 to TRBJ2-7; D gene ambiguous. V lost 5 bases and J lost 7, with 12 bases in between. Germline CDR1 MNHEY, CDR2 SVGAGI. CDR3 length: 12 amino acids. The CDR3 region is CASSDLFKEQYF. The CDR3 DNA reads TGTGCCAGCAGTGACTTGTTTAAGGAGCAGTACTTC.

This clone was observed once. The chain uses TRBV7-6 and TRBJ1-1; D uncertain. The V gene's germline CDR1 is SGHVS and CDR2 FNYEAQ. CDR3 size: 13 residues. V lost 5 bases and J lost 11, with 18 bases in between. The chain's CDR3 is CASSPRRDRPAFF. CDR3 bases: TGTGCCAGCAGCCCCCGAAGGGATCGGCCGGCTTTCTTT.

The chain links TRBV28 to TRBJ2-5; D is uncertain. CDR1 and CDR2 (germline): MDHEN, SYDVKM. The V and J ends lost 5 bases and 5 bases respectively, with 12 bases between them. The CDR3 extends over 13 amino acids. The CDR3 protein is CASSPLIGETQYF. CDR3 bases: TGTGCCAGCAGTCCCCTCATCGGTGAGACCCAGTACTTC.